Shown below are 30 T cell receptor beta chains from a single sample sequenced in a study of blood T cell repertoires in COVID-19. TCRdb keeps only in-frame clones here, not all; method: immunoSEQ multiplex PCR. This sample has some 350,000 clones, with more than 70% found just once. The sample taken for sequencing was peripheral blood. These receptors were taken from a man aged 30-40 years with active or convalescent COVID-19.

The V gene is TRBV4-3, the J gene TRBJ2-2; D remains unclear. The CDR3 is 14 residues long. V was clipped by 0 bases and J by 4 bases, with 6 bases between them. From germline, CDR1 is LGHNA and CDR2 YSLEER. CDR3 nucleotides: TGCGCCAGCAGCCAAGATATTCGCACCGGGGAGCTGTTTTTT. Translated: CASSQDIRTGELFF.

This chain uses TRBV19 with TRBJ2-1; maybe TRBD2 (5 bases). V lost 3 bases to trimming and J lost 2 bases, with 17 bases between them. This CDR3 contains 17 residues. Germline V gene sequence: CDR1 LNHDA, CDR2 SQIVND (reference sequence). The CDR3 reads CASSMGVDIATYNEQFF. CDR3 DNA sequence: TGTGCCAGTAGTATGGGAGTTGACATTGCCACCTACAATGAGCAGTTCTTC.

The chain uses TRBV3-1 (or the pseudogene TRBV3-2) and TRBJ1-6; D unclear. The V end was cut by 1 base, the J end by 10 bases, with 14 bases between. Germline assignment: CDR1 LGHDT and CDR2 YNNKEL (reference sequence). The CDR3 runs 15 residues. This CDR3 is CASSQGVLLNSPLHF. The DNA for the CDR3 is TGTGCCAGCAGCCAAGGCGTCTTACTGAACTCACCCCTCCACTTT.

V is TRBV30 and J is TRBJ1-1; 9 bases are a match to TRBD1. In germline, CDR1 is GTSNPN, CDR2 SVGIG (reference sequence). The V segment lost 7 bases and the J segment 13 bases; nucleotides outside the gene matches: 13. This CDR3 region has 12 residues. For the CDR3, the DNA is TGTGCCTCAGGCCGGGACAGGGTGTTGGTTTTCTTT. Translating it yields CASGRDRVLVFF.

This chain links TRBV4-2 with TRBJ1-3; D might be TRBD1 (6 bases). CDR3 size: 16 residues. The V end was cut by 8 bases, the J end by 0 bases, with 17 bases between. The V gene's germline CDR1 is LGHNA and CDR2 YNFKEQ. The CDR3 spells CASRSDRDLSGNTIYF. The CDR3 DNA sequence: TGTGCCAGCCGCTCGGACAGAGACCTCTCTGGAAACACCATATATTTT.

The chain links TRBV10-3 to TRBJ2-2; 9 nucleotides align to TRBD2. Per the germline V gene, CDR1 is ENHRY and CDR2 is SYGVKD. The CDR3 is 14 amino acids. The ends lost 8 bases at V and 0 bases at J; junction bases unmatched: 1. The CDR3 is CAILAGTNTGELFF. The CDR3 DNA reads TGTGCCATCCTAGCGGGGACGAACACCGGGGAGCTGTTTTTT.

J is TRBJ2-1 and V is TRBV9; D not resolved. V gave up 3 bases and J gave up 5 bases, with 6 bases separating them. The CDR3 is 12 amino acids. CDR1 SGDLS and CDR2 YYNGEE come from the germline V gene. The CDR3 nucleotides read TGTGCCAGCAGCGCCAACAACAATGAGCAGTTCTTC. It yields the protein CASSANNNEQFF. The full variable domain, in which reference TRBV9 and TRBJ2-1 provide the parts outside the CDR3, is DSGVTQTPKHLITATGQRVTLRCSPRSGDLSVYWYQQSLDQGLQFLIQYYNGEERAKGNILERFSAQQFPDLHSELNLSSLELGDSALYFCASSANNNEQFFGPGTRLTVL.

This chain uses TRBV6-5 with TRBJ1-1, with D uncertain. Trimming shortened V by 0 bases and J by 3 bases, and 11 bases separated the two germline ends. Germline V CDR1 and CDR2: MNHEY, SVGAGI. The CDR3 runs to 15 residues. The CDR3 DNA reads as TGTGCCAGCAGTTACTCAAAGGGAGGGCACACTGAAGCTTTCTTT. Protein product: CASSYSKGGHTEAFF.

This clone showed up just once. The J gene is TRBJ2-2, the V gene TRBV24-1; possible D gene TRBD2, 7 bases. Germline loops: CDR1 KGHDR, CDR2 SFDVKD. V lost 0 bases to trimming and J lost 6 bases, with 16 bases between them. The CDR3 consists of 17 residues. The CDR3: CATSDLYRGATAGELFF. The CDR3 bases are TGTGCCACCAGTGATTTGTATCGGGGGGCAACGGCCGGGGAGCTGTTTTTT.

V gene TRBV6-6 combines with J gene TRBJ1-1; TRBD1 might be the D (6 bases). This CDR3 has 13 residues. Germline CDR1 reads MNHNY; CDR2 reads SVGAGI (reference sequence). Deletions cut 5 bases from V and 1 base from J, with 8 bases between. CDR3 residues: CASSQTGNTEAFF. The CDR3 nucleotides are TGTGCCAGCAGTCAGACAGGGAACACTGAAGCTTTCTTT.

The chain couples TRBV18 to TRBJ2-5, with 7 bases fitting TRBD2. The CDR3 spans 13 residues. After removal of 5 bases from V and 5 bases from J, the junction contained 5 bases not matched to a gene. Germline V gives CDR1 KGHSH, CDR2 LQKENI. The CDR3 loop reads CASSTTSLETQYF. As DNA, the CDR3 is TGTGCCAGCTCAACGACTAGCCTTGAGACCCAGTACTTC. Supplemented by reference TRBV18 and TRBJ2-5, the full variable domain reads NAGVMQNPRHLVRRRGQEARLRCSPMKGHSHVYWYRQLPEEGLKFMVYLQKENIIDESGMPKERFSAEFPKEGPSILRIQQVVRGDSAAYFCASSTTSLETQYFGPGTRLLVL.

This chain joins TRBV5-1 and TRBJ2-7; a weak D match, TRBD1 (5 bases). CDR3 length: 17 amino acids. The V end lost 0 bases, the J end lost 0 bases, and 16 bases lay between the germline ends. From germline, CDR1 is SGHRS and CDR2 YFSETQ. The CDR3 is CASSLVARVGNSYEQYF. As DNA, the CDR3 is TGCGCCAGCAGCTTGGTGGCCAGGGTTGGAAACTCCTACGAGCAGTACTTC.

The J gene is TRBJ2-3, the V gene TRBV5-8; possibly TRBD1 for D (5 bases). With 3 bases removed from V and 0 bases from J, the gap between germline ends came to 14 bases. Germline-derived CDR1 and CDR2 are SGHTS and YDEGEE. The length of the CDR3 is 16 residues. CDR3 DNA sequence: TGTGCCAGCAGCTGGGGCGGCCGGCCGAGCACAGATACGCAGTATTTT. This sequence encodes CASSWGGRPSTDTQYF.

The CDR3 region is CASSFQGSRNEKLFF. CDR3 bases: TGCGCCAGCAGCTTTCAGGGGAGCCGAAATGAAAAACTGTTTTTT. The chain links TRBV5-1 to TRBJ1-4; TRBD1 is a possible D gene (6 bases). Per germline, CDR1 SGHRS and CDR2 YFSETQ. Trimming took off 2 bases at V and 5 bases at J, with 13 bases between the two ends. The CDR3 consists of 15 residues.

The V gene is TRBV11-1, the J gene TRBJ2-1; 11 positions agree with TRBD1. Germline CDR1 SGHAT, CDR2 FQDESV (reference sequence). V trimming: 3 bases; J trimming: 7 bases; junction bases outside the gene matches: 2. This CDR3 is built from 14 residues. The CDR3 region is CASSFGTGGNEQFF. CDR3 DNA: TGTGCCAGCAGCTTTGGGACAGGGGGGAATGAGCAGTTCTTC.

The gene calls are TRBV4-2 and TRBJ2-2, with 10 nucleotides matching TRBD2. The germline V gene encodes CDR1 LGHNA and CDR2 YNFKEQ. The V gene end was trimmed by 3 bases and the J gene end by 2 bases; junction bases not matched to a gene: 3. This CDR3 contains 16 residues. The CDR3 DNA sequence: TGTGCCAGCAGCCACCGGACTAGCGGTAACACCGGGGAGCTGTTTTTT. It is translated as CASSHRTSGNTGELFF.

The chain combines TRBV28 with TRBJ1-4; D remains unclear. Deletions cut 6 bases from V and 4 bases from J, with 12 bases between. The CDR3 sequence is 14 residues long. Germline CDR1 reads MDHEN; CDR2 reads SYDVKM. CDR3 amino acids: CASRIQRNNEKLFF. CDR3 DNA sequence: TGTGCCAGCAGAATCCAGCGGAATAATGAAAAACTGTTTTTT.

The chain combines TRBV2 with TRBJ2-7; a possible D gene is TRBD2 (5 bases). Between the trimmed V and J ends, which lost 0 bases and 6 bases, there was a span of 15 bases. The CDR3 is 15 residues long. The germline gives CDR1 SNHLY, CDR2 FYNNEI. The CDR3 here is CASSEAGVSTVEQYF. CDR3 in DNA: TGTGCCAGCAGTGAAGCGGGAGTTAGTACGGTCGAGCAGTACTTC.

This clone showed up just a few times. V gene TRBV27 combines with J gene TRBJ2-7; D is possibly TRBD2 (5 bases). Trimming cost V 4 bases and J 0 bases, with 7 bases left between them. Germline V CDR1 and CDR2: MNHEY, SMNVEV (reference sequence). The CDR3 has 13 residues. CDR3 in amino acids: CASSSGNSYEQYF. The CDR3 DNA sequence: TGTGCCAGCAGTTCCGGGAACTCCTACGAGCAGTACTTC.

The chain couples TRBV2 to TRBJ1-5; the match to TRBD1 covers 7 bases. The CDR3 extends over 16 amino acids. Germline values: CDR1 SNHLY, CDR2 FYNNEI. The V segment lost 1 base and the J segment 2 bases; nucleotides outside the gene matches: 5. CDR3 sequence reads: CASSEGARGGNQPQHF. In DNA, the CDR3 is TGTGCCAGCAGTGAAGGGGCCAGGGGGGGCAATCAGCCCCAGCATTTT.

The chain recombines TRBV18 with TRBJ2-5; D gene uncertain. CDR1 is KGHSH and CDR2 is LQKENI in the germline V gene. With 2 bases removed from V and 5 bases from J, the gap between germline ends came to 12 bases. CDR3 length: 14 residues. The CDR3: CASSPDSSMETQYF. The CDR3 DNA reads TGTGCCAGCTCACCAGACTCTTCGATGGAGACCCAGTACTTC.

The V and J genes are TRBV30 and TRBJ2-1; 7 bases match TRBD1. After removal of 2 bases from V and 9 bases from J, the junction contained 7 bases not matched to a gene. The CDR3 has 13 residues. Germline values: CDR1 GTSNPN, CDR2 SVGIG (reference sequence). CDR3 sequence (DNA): TGTGCCTGGAGTAGGGGGCCAGGAGTTGAGCAGTTCTTC. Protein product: CAWSRGPGVEQFF. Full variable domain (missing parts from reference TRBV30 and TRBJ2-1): SQTIHQWPATLVQPVGSPLSLECTVEGTSNPNLYWYRQAAGRGLQLLFYSVGIGQISSEVPQNLSASRPQDRQFILSSKKLLLSDSGFYLCAWSRGPGVEQFFGPGTRLTVL.

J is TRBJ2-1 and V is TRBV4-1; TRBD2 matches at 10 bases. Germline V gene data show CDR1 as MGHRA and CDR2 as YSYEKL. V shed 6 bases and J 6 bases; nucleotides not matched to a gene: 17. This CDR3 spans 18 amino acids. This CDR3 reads CASRKGLAGAGGGNEQFF. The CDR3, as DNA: TGCGCCAGCAGAAAGGGTCTAGCGGGAGCCGGGGGAGGCAATGAGCAGTTCTTC.

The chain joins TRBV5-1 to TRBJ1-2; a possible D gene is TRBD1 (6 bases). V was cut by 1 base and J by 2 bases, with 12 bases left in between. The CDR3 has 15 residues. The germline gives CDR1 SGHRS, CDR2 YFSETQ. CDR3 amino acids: CASSLTPGGNYGYTF. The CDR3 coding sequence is TGCGCCAGCAGCTTGACCCCGGGGGGCAACTATGGCTACACCTTC. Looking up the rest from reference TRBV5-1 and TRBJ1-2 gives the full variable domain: KAGVTQTPRYLIKTRGQQVTLSCSPISGHRSVSWYQQTPGQGLQFLFEYFSETQRNKGNFPGRFSGRQFSNSRSEMNVSTLELGDSALYLCASSLTPGGNYGYTFGSGTRLTVV.

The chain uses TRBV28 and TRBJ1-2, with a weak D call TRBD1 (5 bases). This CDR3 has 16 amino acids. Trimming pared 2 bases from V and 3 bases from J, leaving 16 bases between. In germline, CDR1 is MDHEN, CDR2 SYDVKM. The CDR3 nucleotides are TGTGCCAGCAGTTTAAGTATCGGGGGTTTATACTATGGCTACACCTTC. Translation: CASSLSIGGLYYGYTF.

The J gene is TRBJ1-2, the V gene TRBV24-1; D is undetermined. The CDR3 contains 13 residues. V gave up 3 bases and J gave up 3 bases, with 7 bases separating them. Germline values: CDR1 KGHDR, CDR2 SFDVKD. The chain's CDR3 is CATSDQQHYGYTF. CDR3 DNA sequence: TGTGCCACCAGTGATCAACAGCACTATGGCTACACCTTC.

CDR3 protein: CASSQGEGGTRRKTQYF. In nucleotides, the CDR3 is TGTGCCAGCAGCCAAGGTGAGGGTGGGACACGAAGAAAGACCCAGTACTTC. The genes are TRBV3-1 (or the pseudogene TRBV3-2) and TRBJ2-5; D is possibly TRBD1 (6 bases). The germline CDR1 and CDR2 sequences are LGHDT and YNNKEL (reference sequence). V lost 1 base to trimming and J lost 6 bases, with 21 bases between them. The CDR3 contains 17 residues.

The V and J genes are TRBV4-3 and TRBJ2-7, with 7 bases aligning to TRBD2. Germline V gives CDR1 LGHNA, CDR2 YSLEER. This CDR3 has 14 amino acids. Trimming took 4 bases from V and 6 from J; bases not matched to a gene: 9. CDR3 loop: CASSPREAVAEQYF. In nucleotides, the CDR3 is TGCGCCAGCAGCCCCCGGGAGGCGGTGGCCGAGCAGTACTTC.

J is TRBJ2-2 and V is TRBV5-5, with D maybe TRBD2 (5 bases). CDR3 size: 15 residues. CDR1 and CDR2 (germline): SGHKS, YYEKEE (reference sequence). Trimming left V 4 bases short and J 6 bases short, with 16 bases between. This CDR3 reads CASSADSWWPGELFF. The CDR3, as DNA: TGTGCCAGCAGCGCGGACTCCTGGTGGCCCGGGGAGCTGTTTTTT.

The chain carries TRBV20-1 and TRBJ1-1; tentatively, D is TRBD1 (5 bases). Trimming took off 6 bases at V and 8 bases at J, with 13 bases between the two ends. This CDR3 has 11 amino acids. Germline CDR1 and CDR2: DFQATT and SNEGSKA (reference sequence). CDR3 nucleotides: TGCAGTGCCCCACGGCGGGGGGAAGCTTTCTTT. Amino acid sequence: CSAPRRGEAFF.